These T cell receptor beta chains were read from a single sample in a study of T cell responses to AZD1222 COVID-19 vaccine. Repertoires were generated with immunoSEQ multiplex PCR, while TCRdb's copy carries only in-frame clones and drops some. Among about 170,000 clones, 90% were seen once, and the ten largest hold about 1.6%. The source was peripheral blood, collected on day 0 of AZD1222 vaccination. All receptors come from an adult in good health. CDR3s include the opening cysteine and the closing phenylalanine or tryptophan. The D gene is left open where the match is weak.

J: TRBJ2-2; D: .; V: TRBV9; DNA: TGTGCCAGCAGCACCCACCTCAGGGTGCGGGAAACCGGGGAGCTGTTTTTT; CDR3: CASSTHLRVRETGELFF
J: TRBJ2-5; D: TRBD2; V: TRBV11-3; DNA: TGTGCCAGCAGCTTTAGCGGGGAAGAGACCCAGTACTTC; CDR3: CASSFSGEETQYF
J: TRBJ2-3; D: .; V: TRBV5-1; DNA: TGCGCCAGCAGCTCCGGACGGAGTGGGGGGCCAGATACGCAGTATTTT; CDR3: CASSSGRSGGPDTQYF
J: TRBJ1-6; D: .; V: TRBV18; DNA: TGTGCCAGCTCACCCGCGTCAGGACCCACTTCCCTCCACTTT; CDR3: CASSPASGPTSLHF
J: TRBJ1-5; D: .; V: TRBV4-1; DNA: TGCGCCAGCAGCCAAGACACGAGGGCAGGGGCGGGGCAGCCCCAGCATTTT; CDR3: CASSQDTRAGAGQPQHF
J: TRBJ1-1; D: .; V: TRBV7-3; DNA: TGTGCCAGCAGCTTAGAGGGAAACACTGAAGCTTTCTTT; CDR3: CASSLEGNTEAFF
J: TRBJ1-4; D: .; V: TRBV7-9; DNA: TGTGCCAGCAGCTTAGCGGGGGCCGGCGAAAAACTGTTTTTT; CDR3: CASSLAGAGEKLFF
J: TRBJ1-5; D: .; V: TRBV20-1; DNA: TGCAGTGCTAGTGCGAGTAATAGCAATCAGCCCCAGCATTTT; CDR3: CSASASNSNQPQHF
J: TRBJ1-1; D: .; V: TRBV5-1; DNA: TGCGCCAGCAGCTTGGTTTTAGGAACTGAAGCTTTCTTT; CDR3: CASSLVLGTEAFF
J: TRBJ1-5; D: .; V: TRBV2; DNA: TGTGCCAGCAGTGAAGCCGGGATTGCCGGTCAGCCCCAGCATTTT; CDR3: CASSEAGIAGQPQHF